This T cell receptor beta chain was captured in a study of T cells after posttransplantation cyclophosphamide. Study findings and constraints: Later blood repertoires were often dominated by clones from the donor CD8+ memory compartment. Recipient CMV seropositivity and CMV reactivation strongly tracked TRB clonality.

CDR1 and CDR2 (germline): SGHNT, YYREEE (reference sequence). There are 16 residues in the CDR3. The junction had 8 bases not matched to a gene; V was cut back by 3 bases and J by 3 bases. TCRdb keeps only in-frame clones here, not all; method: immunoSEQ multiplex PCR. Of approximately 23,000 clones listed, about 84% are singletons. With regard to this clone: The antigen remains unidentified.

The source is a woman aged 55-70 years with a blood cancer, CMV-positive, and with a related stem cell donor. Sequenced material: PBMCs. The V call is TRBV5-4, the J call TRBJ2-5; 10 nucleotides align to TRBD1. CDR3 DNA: TGTGCCAGCAGCTACCTCCCCGGGACAGGGGAAGAGACCCAGTACTTC. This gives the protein CASSYLPGTGEETQYF.